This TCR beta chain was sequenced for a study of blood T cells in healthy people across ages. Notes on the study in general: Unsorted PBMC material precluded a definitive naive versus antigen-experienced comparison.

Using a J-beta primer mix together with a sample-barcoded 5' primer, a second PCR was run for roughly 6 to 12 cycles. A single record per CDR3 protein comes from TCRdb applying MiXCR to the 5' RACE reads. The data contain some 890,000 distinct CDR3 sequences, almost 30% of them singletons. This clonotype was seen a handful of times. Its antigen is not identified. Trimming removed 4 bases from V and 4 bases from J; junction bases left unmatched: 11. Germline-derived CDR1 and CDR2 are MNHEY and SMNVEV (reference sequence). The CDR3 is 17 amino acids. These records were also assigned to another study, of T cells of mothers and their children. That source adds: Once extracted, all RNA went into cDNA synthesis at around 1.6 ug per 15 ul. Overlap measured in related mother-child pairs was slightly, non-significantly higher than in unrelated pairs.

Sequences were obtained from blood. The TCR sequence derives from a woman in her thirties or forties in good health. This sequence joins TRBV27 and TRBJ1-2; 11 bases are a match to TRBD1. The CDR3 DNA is TGTGCCAGCAGTTCGAGGACAGGGGGCGGAATTTTCTATGGCTACACCTTC. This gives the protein CASSSRTGGGIFYGYTF.